The 17 T cell receptor beta chains below come from one sample, sequenced in a study of blood T cell repertoires in COVID-19. TCRdb's table, derived via immunoSEQ multiplex PCR, lists solely in-frame clones and lacks some. The sample yields fewer than 250,000 clones, 92% seen once. Sequenced input: peripheral blood. These receptor sequences come from a man aged 55 to 69 with COVID-19, enrolled during active disease.

This CDR3 is CASSFRLPKSYEQYF. CDR3 DNA: TGTGCCAGCAGTTTTAGACTACCTAAGTCCTACGAGCAGTACTTC. J is TRBJ2-7 and V is TRBV27; TRBD2 is a possible D gene (5 bases). There are 15 residues in the CDR3. With 3 bases removed from V and 1 base from J, the gap between germline ends came to 13 bases. The V gene's germline CDR1 is MNHEY and CDR2 SMNVEV (reference sequence).

This clone was recorded a few times. V usage is TRBV11-2 and J usage is TRBJ1-5; 7 nucleotides match TRBD1. Trimming cost V 5 bases and J 4 bases; bases outside gene matches: 5. The CDR3 covers 14 residues. The germline gives CDR1 SGHAT, CDR2 FQNNGV. The DNA for the CDR3 is TGTGCCAGCAGCCCGGGACAGCAAAATCAGCCCCAGCATTTT. This sequence encodes CASSPGQQNQPQHF.

The genes are TRBV29-1 and TRBJ1-1; D is perhaps TRBD1 (5 bases). The V end lost 4 bases, the J end lost 1 base, and 10 bases lay between the germline ends. Germline CDR1 is SQVTM and CDR2 is ANQGSEA. This CDR3 is 13 amino acids long. The CDR3 reads CSVGGGGNTEAFF. CDR3 bases: TGCAGCGTTGGTGGGGGGGGGAACACTGAAGCTTTCTTT. Using reference TRBV29-1 and TRBJ1-1 for the parts outside the CDR3, the full variable domain is SAVISQKPSRDICQRGTSLTIQCQVDSQVTMMFWYRQQPGQSLTLIATANQGSEATYESGFVIDKFPISRPNLTFSTLTVSNMSPEDSSIYLCSVGGGGNTEAFFGQGTRLTVV.

The chain's CDR3 is CASSLASLYEQYF. The CDR3 DNA reads as TGTGCCAGCAGCTTAGCATCTCTTTACGAGCAGTACTTC. The V gene is TRBV7-8, the J gene TRBJ2-7; no clear D. Germline V gene data show CDR1 as SGHVS and CDR2 as FQNEAQ. This CDR3 contains 13 residues. V was pared by 0 bases and J by 4 bases, with 7 bases between.

V usage is TRBV18 and J usage is TRBJ1-2; the D is unclear. The ends were cut back, 2 bases at V and 0 bases at J, with 13 bases in the middle. The CDR3 totals 16 residues. Germline V gene sequence: CDR1 KGHSH, CDR2 LQKENI. CDR3 region: CASSPGRQEANYGYTF. The CDR3 bases are TGTGCCAGCTCACCAGGCCGGCAGGAAGCTAACTATGGCTACACCTTC.

The V gene is TRBV4-3, the J gene TRBJ2-1; perhaps TRBD1 as D (5 bases). The CDR3 is made up of 20 amino acids. V lost 0 bases and J lost 8, with 29 bases in between. CDR1 is LGHNA, CDR2 YSLEER, per germline. CDR3 in amino acids: CASSQDIPVFFSNLQDEQFF. For the CDR3, the DNA is TGCGCCAGCAGCCAAGATATTCCCGTATTTTTTTCCAACCTACAGGATGAGCAGTTCTTC.

This clone has only a few counts. The chain recombines TRBV6-2 or TRBV6-3 with TRBJ2-1; TRBD2 agrees at 8 bases. V lost 2 bases, J lost 5 bases, and 14 bases stayed unmatched. The CDR3 has 18 residues. Germline V gene sequence: CDR1 MNHEY, CDR2 SVGEGT. DNA for the CDR3: TGTGCCAGCAGTTACCGAACGGGGGGGCCCGAGTTTGACAATGAGCAGTTCTTC. It yields the protein CASSYRTGGPEFDNEQFF.

The chain joins TRBV29-1 to TRBJ2-2, with D maybe TRBD1 (5 bases). Between the trimmed V and J ends, which lost 4 bases and 6 bases, there was a span of 15 bases. This CDR3 has 14 amino acids. Germline loops: CDR1 SQVTM, CDR2 ANQGSEA. In nucleotides, the CDR3 is TGCAGCGTTGGGCCCCTAAGGGGTTCCGGGGAGCTGTTTTTT. Protein product: CSVGPLRGSGELFF.

The V gene is TRBV28, the J gene TRBJ2-1, with D possibly being TRBD2 (5 bases). Germline V lookup: CDR1 MDHEN, CDR2 SYDVKM. V was shortened by 6 bases and J by 0 bases, with 12 bases between the two germline ends. There are 15 residues in the CDR3. The chain's CDR3 is CASRKRQTSYNEQFF. CDR3 bases: TGTGCCAGCAGGAAGCGGCAAACCTCCTACAATGAGCAGTTCTTC.

This clone was picked up one time. The V and J genes are TRBV18 and TRBJ2-1; TRBD2 matches 12 bases. The junction had 12 bases not matched to a gene; V was cut back by 4 bases and J by 8 bases. CDR1 and CDR2 from the germline V gene are KGHSH and LQKENI. The CDR3 covers 17 residues. CDR3 protein: CASSLPSLAGGRDEQFF. DNA for the CDR3: TGTGCCAGCTCACTACCCTCCCTAGCGGGGGGGCGGGATGAGCAGTTCTTC.

The rearrangement joins TRBV9 to TRBJ2-1; the match to TRBD1 covers 8 bases. The V and J ends lost 3 bases and 7 bases, in that order; junction bases with no gene match: 6. Germline V gene sequence: CDR1 SGDLS, CDR2 YYNGEE. This CDR3 has 14 amino acids. CDR3 residues: CASSAWTGSNEQFF. CDR3 coding DNA: TGTGCCAGCAGCGCCTGGACAGGGTCAAATGAGCAGTTCTTC.

The chain couples TRBV6-5 to TRBJ1-6; TRBD1 aligns across 8 bases. V shed 5 bases and J 6 bases; nucleotides not matched to a gene: 6. This CDR3 is 15 amino acids long. Per the germline V gene, CDR1 is MNHEY and CDR2 is SVGAGI. CDR3 protein: CASSPLDRGNSPLHF. In nucleotides, the CDR3 is TGTGCCAGCAGTCCCCTCGACAGGGGTAATTCACCCCTCCACTTT.

The CDR3 reads CATSVRPSGGGTGELFF. The CDR3 DNA reads as TGTGCCACCAGTGTAAGACCTAGCGGAGGGGGGACCGGGGAGCTGTTTTTT. This chain links TRBV24-1 with TRBJ2-2; maybe TRBD2 (7 bases). V was cut by 5 bases and J by 5 bases, with 20 bases left in between. Looked up from germline, CDR1 is KGHDR and CDR2 is SFDVKD. The CDR3 consists of 17 residues.

The sample holds a few counts of this clone. This chain joins TRBV5-1 and TRBJ2-5; 13 positions agree with TRBD2. Germline V gene data show CDR1 as SGHRS and CDR2 as YFSETQ. The CDR3 consists of 15 residues. The J segment lost 5 bases and the V segment lost 6 bases, leaving 7 bases of the junction unmatched. The CDR3 is CASTLTSGGRETQYF. The CDR3 nucleotides read TGCGCCAGCACCCTGACTAGCGGGGGGCGGGAGACCCAGTACTTC.

The chain uses TRBV6-1 and TRBJ1-2; 7 bases are shared with TRBD1. The CDR3 spans 14 residues. Trimming at V came to 2 bases and at J to 4 bases, leaving 4 bases not matched to a gene. The germline V gene has CDR1 MNHNS and CDR2 SASEGT. The CDR3 nucleotides read TGTGCCAGCAGTGAAAGAGGGGGCAGCTATGGCTACACCTTC. Protein sequence: CASSERGGSYGYTF.

This clone was found once. V usage is TRBV28 and J usage is TRBJ2-5; 11 bases map to TRBD1. Trimming took 7 bases from V and 2 from J; bases not matched to a gene: 6. There are 15 residues in the CDR3. Germline CDR1 and CDR2: MDHEN and SYDVKM. The CDR3 nucleotides read TGTGCCAGCAAAGGACAGGGGGCAGTTCAAGAGACCCAGTACTTC. Translation gives CASKGQGAVQETQYF.

The CDR3 loop reads CASSLSGGLSYEQYF. Written as DNA, the CDR3 is TGTGCCAGCAGCTTAAGCGGGGGCCTCTCCTACGAGCAGTACTTC. This chain links TRBV7-3 with TRBJ2-7; weak D call: TRBD2 (7 bases). CDR1 SGHTA and CDR2 FQGTGA come from the germline V gene. This CDR3 region has 15 residues. Trimming shortened V by 1 base and J by 0 bases, and 10 bases separated the two germline ends.